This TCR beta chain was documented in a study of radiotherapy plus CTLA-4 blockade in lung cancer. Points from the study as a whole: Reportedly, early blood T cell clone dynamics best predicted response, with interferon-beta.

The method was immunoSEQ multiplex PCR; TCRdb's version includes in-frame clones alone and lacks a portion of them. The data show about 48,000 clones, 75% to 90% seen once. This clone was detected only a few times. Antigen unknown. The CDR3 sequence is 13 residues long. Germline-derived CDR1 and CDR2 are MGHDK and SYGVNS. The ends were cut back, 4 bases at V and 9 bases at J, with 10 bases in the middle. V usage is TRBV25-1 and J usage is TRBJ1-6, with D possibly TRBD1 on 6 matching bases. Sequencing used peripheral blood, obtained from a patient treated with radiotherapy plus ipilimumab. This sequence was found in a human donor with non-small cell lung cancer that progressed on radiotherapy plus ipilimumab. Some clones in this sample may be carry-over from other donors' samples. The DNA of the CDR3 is TGTGCCAGCAGTGGAAACAGGGTTTCACCCCTCCACTTT. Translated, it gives CASSGNRVSPLHF. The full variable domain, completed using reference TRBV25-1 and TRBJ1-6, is EADIYQTPRYLVIGTGKKITLECSQTMGHDKMYWYQQDPGMELHLIHYSYGVNSTEKGDLSSESTVSRIRTEHFPLTLESARPSHTSQYLCASSGNRVSPLHFGNGTRLTVT.